The 30 T cell receptor beta chains reported below all come from one sample, sequenced in a study of control samples from healthy donors and cancer patients. Produced via immunoSEQ multiplex PCR; TCRdb's table is partial and in-frame only. The table shows about 20,000 clones, with around four fifths occurring only once. Input material: PBMCs. Receptors were obtained from a woman aged 70 to 79 with lung cancer.

The rearrangement joins TRBV7-2 to TRBJ2-1, with D uncertain. This CDR3 spans 17 amino acids. Per germline, CDR1 SGHTA and CDR2 FQGNSA. The germline V and J ends were trimmed by 1 base and 5 bases, with 18 bases remaining between them. This CDR3 reads CASSLEAMGRMNNEQFF. DNA of the CDR3: TGTGCCAGCAGCTTAGAAGCCATGGGCCGCATGAACAATGAGCAGTTCTTC.

This clone is medium-sized by share. The chain combines TRBV27 with TRBJ2-1, with TRBD2 matching over 13 bases. V was pared by 5 bases and J by 8 bases, with 9 bases of the junction left unmatched. The CDR3 loop spans 16 amino acids. The germline V gene has CDR1 MNHEY and CDR2 SMNVEV (reference sequence). The CDR3 nucleotides read TGTGCCAGCAGTCAGGGACTAGCGGGGCTTGAGGATGAGCAGTTCTTC. Translation: CASSQGLAGLEDEQFF.

This clone was recorded once. The V call is TRBV6-5, the J call TRBJ2-7; no clear D gene. Germline lookup yields CDR1 MNHEY and CDR2 SVGAGI. The CDR3 has 14 residues. V gave up 5 bases and J gave up 2 bases, with 13 bases separating them. CDR3 DNA: TGTGCCAGCAGTCCCAACTTGGGTACCTACGAGCAGTACTTC. It is translated as CASSPNLGTYEQYF.

This chain joins TRBV27 and TRBJ1-1, with 7 bases that match TRBD1. From germline, CDR1 is MNHEY and CDR2 SMNVEV (reference sequence). V was clipped by 6 bases and J by 4 bases; unmatched bases: 11. The CDR3 is 15 residues long. The CDR3: CASSLNRGEVTEAFF. The CDR3 DNA follows: TGTGCCAGCAGCTTGAACAGGGGTGAGGTCACTGAAGCTTTCTTT.

This chain connects TRBV7-9 to TRBJ2-7; unclear D gene. Germline V gene lookup returns CDR1 SEHNR and CDR2 FQNEAQ (reference sequence). Between the trimmed V and J ends, which lost 1 base and 5 bases, there was a span of 6 bases. The CDR3 is 12 residues long. DNA of the CDR3: TGTGCCAGCAGCTTAGACTACCACGAGCAGTACTTC. This sequence encodes CASSLDYHEQYF.

This rearrangement joins TRBV4-1 to TRBJ1-6; D is unclear. Trimming took 0 bases from V and 10 from J, leaving 7 bases between them. CDR3 length: 13 residues. Germline V gives CDR1 MGHRA, CDR2 YSYEKL. The CDR3 DNA is TGCGCCAGCAGCCAAGAGTTACGGTCACCCCTCCACTTT. Its protein product is CASSQELRSPLHF.

The chain employs TRBV5-1 and TRBJ2-7; TRBD1 matches at 7 bases. V shed 5 bases and J 6 bases; nucleotides not matched to a gene: 5. Germline lookup yields CDR1 SGHRS and CDR2 YFSETQ. The CDR3 has 12 residues. The CDR3 DNA follows: TGCGCCAGCAGAACAGGGGCGGGCGAGCAGTACTTC. This translates into CASRTGAGEQYF.

The chain is built from TRBV5-6 and TRBJ2-7, with D possibly being TRBD2 (5 bases). CDR3 length: 14 residues. Trimming removed 4 bases from V and 0 bases from J, with 11 bases in between. Germline loops: CDR1 SGHDT, CDR2 YYEEEE. Here the CDR3 DNA reads TGTGCCAGCAGCCCGGGAATCACCTCCTACGAGCAGTACTTC. It specifies CASSPGITSYEQYF. The full variable domain, completed using reference TRBV5-6 and TRBJ2-7, is DAGVTQSPTHLIKTRGQQVTLRCSPKSGHDTVSWYQQALGQGPQFIFQYYEEEERQRGNFPDRFSGHQFPNYSSELNVNALLLGDSALYLCASSPGITSYEQYFGPGTRLTVT.

The chain joins TRBV30 to TRBJ1-1; D is unclear. CDR1 and CDR2 from the germline V gene are GTSNPN and SVGIG (reference sequence). The CDR3 covers 13 residues. Trimming removed 6 bases from V and 0 bases from J, with 11 bases in between. The CDR3 DNA follows: TGTGCCTGCTATTATACAGTGAACACTGAAGCTTTCTTT. Translating gives CACYYTVNTEAFF.

The chain carries TRBV7-9 and TRBJ2-7; 9 nucleotides match TRBD1. Germline values: CDR1 SEHNR, CDR2 FQNEAQ (reference sequence). J was trimmed by 4 bases and V by 5 bases; bases with no gene match: 6. CDR3 size: 14 residues. CDR3 sequence reads: CASSRTGVDYEQYF. In DNA, the CDR3 is TGTGCCAGCAGCCGGACAGGGGTTGATTACGAGCAGTACTTC.

The gene calls are TRBV6-5 and TRBJ2-7, with 8 nucleotides matching TRBD2. V shed 7 bases and J 6 bases; nucleotides not matched to a gene: 8. Germline V gene sequence: CDR1 MNHEY, CDR2 SVGAGI. The CDR3 has 13 residues. This CDR3 reads CASMGTSSSEQYF. CDR3 nucleotide sequence: TGTGCCAGCATGGGGACTAGTTCCAGCGAGCAGTACTTC.

The chain carries TRBV29-1 and TRBJ2-7; D is ambiguous. Between the trimmed V and J ends, which lost 1 base and 5 bases, there was a span of 18 bases. The germline gives CDR1 SQVTM, CDR2 ANQGSEA. This CDR3 is built from 15 residues. The CDR3 bases are TGCAGCGTTGAAGCCCCTGGCCATGGGGTTAACGAGCAGTACTTC. It translates to CSVEAPGHGVNEQYF.

The V gene is TRBV19, the J gene TRBJ2-6, with 10 bases lining up with TRBD1. V lost 3 bases to trimming and J lost 3 bases; unmatched junction nucleotides: 5. Looked up from germline, CDR1 is LNHDA and CDR2 is SQIVND (reference sequence). This CDR3 region has 17 residues. The CDR3 bases are TGTGCCAGTAGTATCGGGACAGGGGTTGGTGGGGCCAACGTCCTGACTTTC. This gives the protein CASSIGTGVGGANVLTF.

This chain joins TRBV28 and TRBJ2-7, with a possible D match to TRBD1 (6 bases). CDR3 length equals 13 residues. V lost 5 bases to trimming and J lost 2 bases, with 10 bases between them. Germline V gene data show CDR1 as MDHEN and CDR2 as SYDVKM. The CDR3 spells CASSLGGPYEQYF. Written as DNA, the CDR3 is TGTGCCAGCAGTCTAGGGGGACCCTACGAGCAGTACTTC.

This clone has a single count. The rearrangement joins TRBV7-8 to TRBJ2-1, with 8 bases matching TRBD2. Germline assignment: CDR1 SGHVS and CDR2 FQNEAQ. This CDR3 has 18 amino acids. The junction had 17 bases not matched to a gene; V was cut back by 3 bases and J by 7 bases. DNA of the CDR3: TGTGCCAGCAGCTTTCTGGGGGGAAGCGGGAGCGGTGGGAATGAGCAGTTCTTC. This encodes CASSFLGGSGSGGNEQFF.

V is TRBV9 and J is TRBJ1-2; D perhaps matches TRBD1 (6 bases). Germline V gene data show CDR1 as SGDLS and CDR2 as YYNGEE. The CDR3 is 15 residues long. The V and J ends lost 3 bases and 5 bases respectively, with 17 bases between them. The CDR3: CASSGGTGQLYGYTF. As DNA, the CDR3 is TGTGCCAGCAGCGGCGGGACGGGACAACTTTATGGCTACACCTTC.

The chain combines TRBV6-6 with TRBJ1-1, with D maybe TRBD1 (6 bases). This CDR3 comprises 14 residues. The V end lost 0 bases, the J end lost 4 bases, and 9 bases lay between the germline ends. Germline V gene sequence: CDR1 MNHNY, CDR2 SVGAGI (reference sequence). The CDR3 bases are TGTGCCAGCAGTTACTCTCTAGGGGGCACTGAAGCTTTCTTT. It encodes CASSYSLGGTEAFF.

The chain has TRBV3-1 (or the pseudogene TRBV3-2) and TRBJ2-3; D is unclear. V was trimmed by 2 bases and J by 1 base, leaving 13 bases between them. The CDR3 has 16 residues. Looked up from germline, CDR1 is LGHDT and CDR2 is YNNKEL (reference sequence). DNA for the CDR3: TGTGCCAGCAGCCAAATTTCGGGCCCTGGCACAGATACGCAGTATTTT. The encoded protein is CASSQISGPGTDTQYF.

This clone was seen a few times. V usage is TRBV4-3 and J usage is TRBJ2-5, with D perhaps TRBD2 (6 bases). The CDR3 loop spans 13 amino acids. Trimming took off 5 bases at V and 7 bases at J, with 14 bases between the two ends. Germline V gene sequence: CDR1 LGHNA, CDR2 YSLEER. This CDR3 is CASSNRLGGTQYF. CDR3 bases: TGCGCCAGCAGCAACCGCTTGGGGGGGACCCAGTACTTC.

The J gene is TRBJ2-1, the V gene TRBV19, with 9 bases that match TRBD2. The germline V gene has CDR1 LNHDA and CDR2 SQIVND (reference sequence). CDR3 length: 15 amino acids. After removal of 8 bases from V and 7 bases from J, the junction contained 12 bases not matched to a gene. The CDR3 loop reads CASFPGLALWNEQFF. In nucleotides, the CDR3 is TGTGCCAGTTTTCCGGGACTAGCTTTGTGGAATGAGCAGTTCTTC.

V and J are TRBV19 and TRBJ2-7; D perhaps matches TRBD1 (5 bases). The CDR3 has 15 amino acids. V shed 5 bases and J shed 3 bases, with 17 bases lying between them. Germline V gene sequence: CDR1 LNHDA, CDR2 SQIVND (reference sequence). The CDR3 coding sequence is TGTGCCAGTAGTTTCCAGGGATATCCCAACTACGAGCAGTACTTC. Translating it yields CASSFQGYPNYEQYF.

This chain links TRBV6-1 with TRBJ1-2; D ambiguous. V dropped 3 bases and J dropped 6 bases, with 5 bases sitting between them. CDR3 size: 11 residues. Germline-derived CDR1 and CDR2 are MNHNS and SASEGT. CDR3 nucleotides: TGTGCCAGCAGTGAGCGGAATGGCTACACCTTC. As protein: CASSERNGYTF.

The gene calls are TRBV11-3 and TRBJ2-1, with D perhaps being TRBD1 or TRBD2 (7 bases each). The germline V gene encodes CDR1 SGHNT and CDR2 YENEEA. The germline V and J ends were trimmed by 5 bases and 2 bases, with 16 bases remaining between them. CDR3 size: 16 residues. The CDR3 protein is CASSPTGRGPYNEQFF. In nucleotides, the CDR3 is TGTGCCAGCAGCCCGACGGGGAGGGGGCCCTACAATGAGCAGTTCTTC.

This clone occurred once. The V and J genes are TRBV5-6 and TRBJ2-7; 9 positions match TRBD2. Looked up from germline, CDR1 is SGHDT and CDR2 is YYEEEE. The CDR3 has 16 amino acids. V trimming: 4 bases; J trimming: 2 bases; junction bases outside the gene matches: 10. The CDR3 is CASSLNSGSGTYEQYF. The CDR3 DNA reads as TGTGCCAGCAGCCTCAATAGCGGGAGTGGGACCTACGAGCAGTACTTC.

The rearrangement links TRBV9 to TRBJ2-3; 13 bases are a match to TRBD2. The CDR3 totals 16 residues. From germline, CDR1 is SGDLS and CDR2 YYNGEE. J was trimmed by 6 bases and V by 4 bases; bases with no gene match: 8. The CDR3 bases are TGTGCCAGCAGCCCAGCCGGACTAGCGGGAGAGGATACGCAGTATTTT. This sequence encodes CASSPAGLAGEDTQYF.

The chain links TRBV2 to TRBJ2-7; 9 bases fit TRBD1. CDR3 length equals 14 residues. V gave up 5 bases and J gave up 6 bases; unmatched junction bases: 8. The germline V gene has CDR1 SNHLY and CDR2 FYNNEI. The CDR3 nucleotides read TGTGCCAGCAGTAGGGACAGGGCGGTCTCCGAGCAGTACTTC. Translated: CASSRDRAVSEQYF.

The CDR3 DNA sequence: TGTGCCAGTAGTATATTGGATGCAACTAATGAAAAACTGTTTTTT. Encoded protein: CASSILDATNEKLFF. V is TRBV19 and J is TRBJ1-4; D gene ambiguous. This CDR3 is 15 amino acids long. V lost 2 bases to trimming and J lost 0 bases, with 7 bases between them. Germline V gene sequence: CDR1 LNHDA, CDR2 SQIVND (reference sequence).

Only one count was recorded for this clone. The V and J genes are TRBV7-2 and TRBJ1-2, with D tentatively TRBD1 (5 bases). This CDR3 comprises 13 residues. Trimming cost V 4 bases and J 4 bases, with 10 bases left between them. Germline V gene sequence: CDR1 SGHTA, CDR2 FQGNSA. The CDR3 reads CASSSDRRYGYTF. The CDR3 DNA is TGTGCCAGCAGCTCCGACAGACGCTATGGCTACACCTTC.

The table lists this clone with a count of one. The chain combines TRBV5-1 with TRBJ2-3; no definite D call. The CDR3 runs 14 residues. Trimming stripped 6 bases from V and 6 bases from J, with 17 bases between. The germline V gene encodes CDR1 SGHRS and CDR2 YFSETQ. The CDR3 sequence: CASNGQPPVDTQYF. In DNA, the CDR3 is TGCGCCAGCAACGGGCAGCCCCCGGTCGATACGCAGTATTTT.

The chain combines TRBV19 with TRBJ2-3, with D tentatively TRBD2 (5 bases). Trimming left V 5 bases short and J 1 base short, with 10 bases between. CDR1 and CDR2 from the germline V gene are LNHDA and SQIVND (reference sequence). The CDR3 spans 14 residues. The CDR3 sequence: CASSPGIRTDTQYF. The DNA for the CDR3 is TGTGCCAGTAGTCCCGGGATTCGCACAGATACGCAGTATTTT.